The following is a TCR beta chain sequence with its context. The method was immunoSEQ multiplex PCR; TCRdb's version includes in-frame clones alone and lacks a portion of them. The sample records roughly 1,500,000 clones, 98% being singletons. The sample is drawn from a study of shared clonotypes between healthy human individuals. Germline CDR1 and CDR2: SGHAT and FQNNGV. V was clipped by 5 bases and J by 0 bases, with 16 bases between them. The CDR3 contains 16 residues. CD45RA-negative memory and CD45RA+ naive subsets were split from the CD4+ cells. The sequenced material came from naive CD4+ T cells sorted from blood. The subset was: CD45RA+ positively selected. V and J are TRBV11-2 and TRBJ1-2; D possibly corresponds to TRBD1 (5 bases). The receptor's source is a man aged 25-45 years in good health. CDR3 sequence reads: CASSSIRDGPNYGYTF. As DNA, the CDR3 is TGTGCCAGCAGCAGCATCCGGGACGGACCTAACTATGGCTACACCTTC.